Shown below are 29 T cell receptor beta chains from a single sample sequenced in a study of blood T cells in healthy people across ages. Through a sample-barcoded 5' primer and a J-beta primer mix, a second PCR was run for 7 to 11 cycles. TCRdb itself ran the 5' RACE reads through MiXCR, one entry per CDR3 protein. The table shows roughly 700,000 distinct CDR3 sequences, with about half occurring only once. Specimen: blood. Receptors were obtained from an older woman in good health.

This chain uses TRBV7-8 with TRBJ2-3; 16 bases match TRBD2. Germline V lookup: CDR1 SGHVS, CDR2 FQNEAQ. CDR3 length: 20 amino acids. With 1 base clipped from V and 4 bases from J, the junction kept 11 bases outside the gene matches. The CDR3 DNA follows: TGTGCCAGCAGCTTAGACGGGACTAGCGGGAGGGCCGGTCTCCCAGATACGCAGTATTTT. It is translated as CASSLDGTSGRAGLPDTQYF. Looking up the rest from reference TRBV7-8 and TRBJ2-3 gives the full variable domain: GAGVSQSPRYKVAKRGQDVALRCDPISGHVSLFWYQQALGQGPEFLTYFQNEAQLDKSGLPSDRFFAERPEGSVSTLKIQRTQQEDSAVYLCASSLDGTSGRAGLPDTQYFGPGTRLTVL.

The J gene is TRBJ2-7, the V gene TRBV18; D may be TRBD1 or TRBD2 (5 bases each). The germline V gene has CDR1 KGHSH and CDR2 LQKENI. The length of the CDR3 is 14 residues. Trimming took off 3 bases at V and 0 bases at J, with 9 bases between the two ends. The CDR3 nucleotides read TGTGCCAGCTCACCGACAGACTACTCCTACGAGCAGTACTTC. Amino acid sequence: CASSPTDYSYEQYF.

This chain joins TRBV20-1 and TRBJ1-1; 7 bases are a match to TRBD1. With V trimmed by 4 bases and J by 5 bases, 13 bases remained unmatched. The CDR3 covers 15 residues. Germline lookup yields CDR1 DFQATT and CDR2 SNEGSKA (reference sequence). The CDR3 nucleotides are TGCAGTGCTAAGCCTTTACAGGGGAAGGGGACTGAAGCTTTCTTT. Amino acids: CSAKPLQGKGTEAFF.

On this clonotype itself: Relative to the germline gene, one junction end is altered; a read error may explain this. The CDR3 DNA is TGTACCAGCAGAACCTTTCAAACACTCAGCACAGATACGCAGTATTTT. Amino acid sequence: CTSRTFQTLSTDTQYF. The rearrangement uses TRBV27 and TRBJ2-3; D gene ambiguous. The CDR3 spans 16 residues. Germline V gene data show CDR1 as MNHEY and CDR2 as SMNVEV (reference sequence).

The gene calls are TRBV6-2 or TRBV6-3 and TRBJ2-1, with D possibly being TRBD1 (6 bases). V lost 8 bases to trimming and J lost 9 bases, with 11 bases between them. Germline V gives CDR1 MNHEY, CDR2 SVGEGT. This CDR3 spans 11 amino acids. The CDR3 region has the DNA TGTGCCAGCCGGACAGTGTCTGAGCAGTTCTTC. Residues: CASRTVSEQFF.

The CDR3 coding sequence is TGTGCCAGCAGCTTAGATTCGCGCAGAACCTACGAGCAGTACTTC. Translated: CASSLDSRRTYEQYF. The V gene is TRBV11-2, the J gene TRBJ2-4; D not certain. The J call may be wrong; the DNA end is better matched by TRBJ2-7. The CDR3 totals 15 residues. Germline loops: CDR1 SGHAT, CDR2 FQNNGV.

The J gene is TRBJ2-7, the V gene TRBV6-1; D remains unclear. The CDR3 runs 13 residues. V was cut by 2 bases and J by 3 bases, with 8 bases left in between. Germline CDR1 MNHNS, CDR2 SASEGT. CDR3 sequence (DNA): TGTGCCAGCAGTGAATCCCCCCTCTACGAGCAGTACTTC. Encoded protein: CASSESPLYEQYF.

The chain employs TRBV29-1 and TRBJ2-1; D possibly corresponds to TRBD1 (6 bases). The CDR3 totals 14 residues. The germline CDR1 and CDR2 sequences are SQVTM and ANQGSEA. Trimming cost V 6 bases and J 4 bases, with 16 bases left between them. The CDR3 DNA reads TGCAGCGTGAGGGGGATAAGAGTTTACAATGAGCAGTTCTTC. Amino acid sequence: CSVRGIRVYNEQFF.

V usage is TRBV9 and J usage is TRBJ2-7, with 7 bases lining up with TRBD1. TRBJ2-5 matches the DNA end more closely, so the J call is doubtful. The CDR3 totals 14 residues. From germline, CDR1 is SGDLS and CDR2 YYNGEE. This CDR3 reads CASSDKGGFETQYF. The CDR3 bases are TGTGCCAGCAGCGATAAAGGGGGCTTTGAGACCCAGTACTTC.

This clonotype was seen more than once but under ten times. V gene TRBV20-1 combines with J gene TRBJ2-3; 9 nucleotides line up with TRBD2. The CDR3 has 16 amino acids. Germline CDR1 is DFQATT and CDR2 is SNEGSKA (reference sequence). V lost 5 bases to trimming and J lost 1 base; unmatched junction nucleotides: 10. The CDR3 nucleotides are TGCAGTGCTCCCGATCGGGCTAGCGGGGGCACAGATACGCAGTATTTT. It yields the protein CSAPDRASGGTDTQYF.

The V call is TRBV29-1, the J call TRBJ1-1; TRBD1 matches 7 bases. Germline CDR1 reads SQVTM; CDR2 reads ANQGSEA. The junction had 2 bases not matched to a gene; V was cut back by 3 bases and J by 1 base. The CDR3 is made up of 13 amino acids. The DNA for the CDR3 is TGCAGCGTTGAGGGGGACAGGAACACTGAAGCTTTCTTT. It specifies CSVEGDRNTEAFF.

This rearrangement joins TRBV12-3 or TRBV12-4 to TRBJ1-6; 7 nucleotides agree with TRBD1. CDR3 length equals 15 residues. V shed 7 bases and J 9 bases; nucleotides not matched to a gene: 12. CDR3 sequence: CASKGTAEGISPLHF. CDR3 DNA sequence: TGTGCCAGCAAGGGGACAGCCGAAGGAATTTCACCCCTCCACTTT.

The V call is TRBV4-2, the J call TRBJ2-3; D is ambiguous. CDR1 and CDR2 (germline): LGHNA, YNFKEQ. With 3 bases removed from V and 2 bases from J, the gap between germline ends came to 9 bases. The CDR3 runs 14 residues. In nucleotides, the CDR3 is TGTGCCAGCAGCCAGGGCCAATACACAGATACGCAGTATTTT. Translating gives CASSQGQYTDTQYF.

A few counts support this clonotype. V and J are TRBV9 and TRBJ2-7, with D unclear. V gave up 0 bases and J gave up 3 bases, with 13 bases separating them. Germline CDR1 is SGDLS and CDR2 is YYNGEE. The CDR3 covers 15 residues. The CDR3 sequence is CASSVESRQIYEQYF. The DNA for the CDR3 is TGTGCCAGCAGCGTAGAGTCTCGGCAGATCTACGAGCAGTACTTC.

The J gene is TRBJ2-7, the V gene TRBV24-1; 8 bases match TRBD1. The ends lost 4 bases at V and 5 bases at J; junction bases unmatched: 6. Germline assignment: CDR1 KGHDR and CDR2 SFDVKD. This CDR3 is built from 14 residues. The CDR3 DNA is TGTGCCACCAGTGAGACTGGGACAGGCGACGAGCAGTACTTC. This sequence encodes CATSETGTGDEQYF.

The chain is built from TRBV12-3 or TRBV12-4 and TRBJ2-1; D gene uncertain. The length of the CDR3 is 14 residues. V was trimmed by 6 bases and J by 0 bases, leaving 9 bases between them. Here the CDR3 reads CASSLPTSYNEQFF. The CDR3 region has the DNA TGTGCCAGCAGCCTACCGACCTCCTACAATGAGCAGTTCTTC.

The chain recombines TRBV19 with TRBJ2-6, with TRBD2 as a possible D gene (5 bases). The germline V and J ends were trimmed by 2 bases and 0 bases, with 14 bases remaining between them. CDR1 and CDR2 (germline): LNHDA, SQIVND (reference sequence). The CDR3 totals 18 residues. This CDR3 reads CASSISPGKSSGANVLTF. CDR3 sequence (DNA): TGTGCCAGTAGTATATCGCCGGGAAAAAGCTCTGGGGCCAACGTCCTGACTTTC.

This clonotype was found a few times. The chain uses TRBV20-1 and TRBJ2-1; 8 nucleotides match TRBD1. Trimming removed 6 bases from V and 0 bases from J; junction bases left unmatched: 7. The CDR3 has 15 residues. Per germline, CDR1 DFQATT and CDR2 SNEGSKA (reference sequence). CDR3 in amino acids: CSARRTGISYNEQFF. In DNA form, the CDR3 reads TGCAGTGCCCGTCGGACAGGGATCTCCTACAATGAGCAGTTCTTC.

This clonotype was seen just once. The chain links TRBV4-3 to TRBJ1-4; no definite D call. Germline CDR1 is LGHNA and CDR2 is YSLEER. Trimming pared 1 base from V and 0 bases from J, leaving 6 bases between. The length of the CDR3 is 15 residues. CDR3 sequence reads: CASSQVWTTNEKLFF. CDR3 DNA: TGCGCCAGCAGCCAAGTCTGGACAACTAATGAAAAACTGTTTTTT.

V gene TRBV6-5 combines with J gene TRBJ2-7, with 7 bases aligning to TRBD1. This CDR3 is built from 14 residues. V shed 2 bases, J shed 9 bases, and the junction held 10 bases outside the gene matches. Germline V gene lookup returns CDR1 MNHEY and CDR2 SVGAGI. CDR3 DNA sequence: TGTGCCAGCAGTTACGGGACAGAGAACAGAGGGCAGTACTTC. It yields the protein CASSYGTENRGQYF.

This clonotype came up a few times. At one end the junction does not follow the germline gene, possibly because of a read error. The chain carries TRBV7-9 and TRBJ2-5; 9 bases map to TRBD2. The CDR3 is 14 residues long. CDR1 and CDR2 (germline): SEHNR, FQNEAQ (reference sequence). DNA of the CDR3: TGTGCCAGCAGCCTAGCGGGGAGATGGGAGACCCAGTACTTC. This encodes CASSLAGRWETQYF.

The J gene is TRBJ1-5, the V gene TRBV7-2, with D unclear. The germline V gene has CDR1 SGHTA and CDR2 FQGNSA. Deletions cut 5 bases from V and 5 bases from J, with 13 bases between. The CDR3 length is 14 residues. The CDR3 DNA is TGTGCCAGCAGCCAAGGGTCACGATATCAGCCCCAGCATTTT. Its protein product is CASSQGSRYQPQHF.

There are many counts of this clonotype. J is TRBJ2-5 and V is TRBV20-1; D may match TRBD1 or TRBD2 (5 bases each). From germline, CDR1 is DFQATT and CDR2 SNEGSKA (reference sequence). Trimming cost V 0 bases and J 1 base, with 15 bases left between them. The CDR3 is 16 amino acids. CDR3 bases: TGCAGTGCTAGAGAGGGGAACCAGGGAGTCCAAGAGACCCAGTACTTC. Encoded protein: CSAREGNQGVQETQYF.

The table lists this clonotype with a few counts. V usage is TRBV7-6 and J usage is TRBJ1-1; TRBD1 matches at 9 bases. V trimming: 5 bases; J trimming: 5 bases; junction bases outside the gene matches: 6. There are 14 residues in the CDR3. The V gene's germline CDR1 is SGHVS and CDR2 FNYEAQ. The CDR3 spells CASSAGTGQTEAFF. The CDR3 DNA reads TGTGCCAGCAGCGCCGGGACAGGGCAGACTGAAGCTTTCTTT.

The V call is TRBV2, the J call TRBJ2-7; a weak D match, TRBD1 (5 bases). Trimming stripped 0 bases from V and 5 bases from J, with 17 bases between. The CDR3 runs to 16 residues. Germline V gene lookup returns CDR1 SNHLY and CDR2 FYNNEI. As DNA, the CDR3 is TGTGCCAGCAGTGAAGCTATTGGGCAGGGTAAAAACGAGCAGTACTTC. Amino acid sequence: CASSEAIGQGKNEQYF. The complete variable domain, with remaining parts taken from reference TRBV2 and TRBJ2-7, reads EPEVTQTPSHQVTQMGQEVILRCVPISNHLYFYWYRQILGQKVEFLVSFYNNEISEKSEIFDDQFSVERPDGSNFTLKIRSTKLEDSAMYFCASSEAIGQGKNEQYFGPGTRLTVT.

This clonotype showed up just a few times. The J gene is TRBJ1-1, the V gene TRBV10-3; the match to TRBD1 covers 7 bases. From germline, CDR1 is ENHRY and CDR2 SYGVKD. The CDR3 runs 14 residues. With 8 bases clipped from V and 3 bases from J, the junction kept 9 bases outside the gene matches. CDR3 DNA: TGTGCCATCCGTCCTAGGCAGGGGGACACTGAAGCTTTCTTT. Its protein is CAIRPRQGDTEAFF.

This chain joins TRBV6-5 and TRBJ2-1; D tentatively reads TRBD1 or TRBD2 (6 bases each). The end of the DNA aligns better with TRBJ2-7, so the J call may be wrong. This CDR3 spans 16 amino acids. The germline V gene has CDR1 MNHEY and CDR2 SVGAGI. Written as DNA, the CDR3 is TGTGCCAGCAGTTACTCGAGGGGGGTCTCATACAATGAGCAGTACTTC. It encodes CASSYSRGVSYNEQYF.

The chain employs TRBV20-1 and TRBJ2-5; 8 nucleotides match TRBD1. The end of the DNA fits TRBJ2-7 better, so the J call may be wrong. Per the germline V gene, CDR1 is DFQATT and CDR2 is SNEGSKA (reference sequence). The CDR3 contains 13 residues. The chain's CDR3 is CSAVSRGLLEQYF. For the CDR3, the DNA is TGCAGTGCCGTGAGCAGGGGGCTGCTCGAGCAGTACTTC.

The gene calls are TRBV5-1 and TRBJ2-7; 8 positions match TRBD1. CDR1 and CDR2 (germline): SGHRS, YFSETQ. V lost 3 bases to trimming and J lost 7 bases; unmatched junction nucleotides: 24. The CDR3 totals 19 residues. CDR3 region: CASSSSWTGTGPRDNEQYF. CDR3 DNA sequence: TGCGCCAGCAGCTCGAGTTGGACAGGGACGGGACCAAGGGACAATGAGCAGTACTTC.